This T cell receptor beta chain was retrieved from a study of T cells in Graves' hyperthyroidism and ophthalmopathy. Findings and limits, study-wide: Most thyroid-expanded clonotypes above 0.001 were also found in blood. It was a median around seven months before onset that the model predicted ophthalmopathy.

The diagnostic basis comprised clinical symptoms, serum thyroxine and TRAb, thyroid ultrasound and orbital computed tomography. Researchers amplified the TCR beta CDR3 regions from RNA transcripts. Initially, a first-round RT-PCR of the TCR CDR3 employed the HTBI primer set. TCRdb processed the multiplex PCR reads anew with MiXCR; each CDR3 protein has one entry. The data hold around 620,000 distinct CDR3 sequences, with roughly 46% observed a single time. This clonotype was counted ten times or more. The target antigen is unknown. The germline gives CDR1 SGHRS, CDR2 YFSETQ. V lost 0 bases to trimming and J lost 9 bases, with 16 bases between them. CDR3 length: 14 residues.

The receptor was derived from an adult woman with Graves' disease, either hyperthyroidism or ophthalmopathy (not recorded which). The V call is TRBV5-1, the J call TRBJ2-7, with D unresolved. Input material: peripheral blood or thyroid tissue (not recorded which). The CDR3, as DNA: TGCGCCAGCAGCTTGGCCTCTATTGACGGTGGGCAGTACTTC. It codes for CASSLASIDGGQYF.